This T cell receptor beta chain emerged from a study of T cells in Graves' hyperthyroidism and ophthalmopathy. Findings of the study overall: Separating ophthalmopathy from stable hyperthyroidism was achieved by a 13 V-J model. For ophthalmopathy, model prediction preceded onset by a median about 6.4 months. Blood also showed most of the thyroid clonotypes that were expanded above 0.001.

V shed 4 bases, J shed 7 bases, and the junction held 6 bases outside the gene matches. Germline CDR1 KGHDR, CDR2 SFDVKD. The CDR3 length is 15 residues. Lactation, pregnancy, other autoimmune disease or uncontrolled infection led to exclusion of patients. A remark on this clonotype: The antigen is undetermined.

Amplified regions were TCR beta CDR3 sequences from RNA transcripts. The HTBI primer set served for first-round RT-PCR of the TCR CDR3. TCRdb called the multiplex PCR reads again in MiXCR, with one record for every CDR3 protein. The sample yields 550,000 to 600,000 distinct CDR3 sequences, roughly 46% seen once. The V gene is TRBV24-1, the J gene TRBJ2-3; 11 bases align to TRBD1. The receptor was isolated from an adult woman with Graves' disease, either hyperthyroidism or ophthalmopathy (not recorded which). Sequencing input: peripheral blood or thyroid tissue (not recorded which). For the CDR3, the DNA is TGTGCCACCAGTGAACCCGGGACAGGGGGGAATACGCAGTATTTT. Amino acid sequence: CATSEPGTGGNTQYF.